This entry describes one TCR beta chain. TCRdb's table, derived via immunoSEQ multiplex PCR, lists solely in-frame clones and lacks some. This sample has approximately 280,000 clones, with 65% to 85% found just once. These data belong to a study of cytotoxic CD8 clonotypes in ibrutinib-treated CLL. Trimming removed 3 bases at V and 5 bases at J, with 16 bases between. Germline V gene data show CDR1 as SGHAT and CDR2 as FQNNGV. CDR3 size: 15 residues. The origin of this receptor is a human donor with chronic lymphocytic leukemia. The rearrangement uses TRBV11-2 and TRBJ1-1, with D uncertain. This specimen consisted of PBMCs, obtained at disease progression, from a patient treated with ibrutinib. CDR3 in DNA: TGTGCCAGCAGCTTTTCCTATTCCCGGGATACTGAAGCTTTCTTT. Amino acid sequence: CASSFSYSRDTEAFF.